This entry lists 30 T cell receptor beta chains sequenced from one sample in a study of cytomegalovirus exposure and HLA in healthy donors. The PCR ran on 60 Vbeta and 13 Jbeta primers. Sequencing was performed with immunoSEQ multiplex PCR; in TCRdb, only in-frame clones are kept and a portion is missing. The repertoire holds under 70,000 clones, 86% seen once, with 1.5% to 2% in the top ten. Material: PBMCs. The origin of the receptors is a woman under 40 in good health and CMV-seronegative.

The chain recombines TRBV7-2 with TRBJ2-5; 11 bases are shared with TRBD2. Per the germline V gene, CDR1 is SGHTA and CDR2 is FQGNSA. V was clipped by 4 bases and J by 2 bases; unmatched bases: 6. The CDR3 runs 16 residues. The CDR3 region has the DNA TGTGCCAGCAGCTCCAGACTAGCGGGGAAGCAAGAGACCCAGTACTTC. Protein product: CASSSRLAGKQETQYF.

The CDR3 protein is CASSIGGDNYEQYF. CDR3 DNA sequence: TGTGCCAGTAGTATAGGTGGGGACAACTACGAGCAGTACTTC. The rearrangement joins TRBV19 to TRBJ2-7, with D tentatively TRBD1 (6 bases). V was clipped by 1 base and J by 3 bases, with 10 bases between them. The CDR3 extends over 14 amino acids. Germline CDR1 is LNHDA and CDR2 is SQIVND (reference sequence).

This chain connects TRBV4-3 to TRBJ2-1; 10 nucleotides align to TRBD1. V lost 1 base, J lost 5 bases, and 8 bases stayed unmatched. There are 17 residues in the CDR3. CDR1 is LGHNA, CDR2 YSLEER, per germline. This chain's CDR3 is CASSQGPRDRGHNEQFF. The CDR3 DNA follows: TGCGCCAGCAGCCAAGGCCCCCGGGACAGGGGCCACAATGAGCAGTTCTTC.

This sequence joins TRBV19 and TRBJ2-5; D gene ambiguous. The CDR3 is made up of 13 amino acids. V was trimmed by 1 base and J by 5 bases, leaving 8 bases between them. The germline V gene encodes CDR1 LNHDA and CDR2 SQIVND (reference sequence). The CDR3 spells CASSIGASETQYF. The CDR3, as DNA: TGTGCCAGTAGTATAGGGGCGTCTGAGACCCAGTACTTC.

CDR3 amino acids: CASSPSGDGGNEQFF. The CDR3 DNA reads as TGTGCCAGCAGCCCCTCGGGAGACGGAGGCAATGAGCAGTTCTTC. This chain links TRBV7-3 with TRBJ2-1; maybe TRBD2 (6 bases). This CDR3 has 15 residues. Trimming removed 5 bases at V and 6 bases at J, with 17 bases between. Germline V CDR1 and CDR2: SGHTA, FQGTGA. The full variable domain, in which reference TRBV7-3 and TRBJ2-1 provide the parts outside the CDR3, is GAGVSQTPSNKVTEKGKYVELRCDPISGHTALYWYRQSLGQGPEFLIYFQGTGAADDSGLPNDRFFAVRPEGSVSTLKIQRTERGDSAVYLCASSPSGDGGNEQFFGPGTRLTVL.

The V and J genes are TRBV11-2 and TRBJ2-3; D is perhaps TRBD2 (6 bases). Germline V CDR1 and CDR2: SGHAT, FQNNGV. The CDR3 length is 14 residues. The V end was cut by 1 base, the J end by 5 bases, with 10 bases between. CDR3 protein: CASSLAGEGDTQYF. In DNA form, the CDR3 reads TGTGCCAGCAGCTTAGCGGGAGAAGGAGATACGCAGTATTTT.

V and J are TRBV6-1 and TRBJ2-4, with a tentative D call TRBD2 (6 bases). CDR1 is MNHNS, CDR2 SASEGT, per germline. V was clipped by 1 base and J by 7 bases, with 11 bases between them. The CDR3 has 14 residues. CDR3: CASSEGTAGNIQYF. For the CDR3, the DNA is TGTGCCAGCAGTGAAGGGACGGCGGGGAACATTCAGTACTTC.

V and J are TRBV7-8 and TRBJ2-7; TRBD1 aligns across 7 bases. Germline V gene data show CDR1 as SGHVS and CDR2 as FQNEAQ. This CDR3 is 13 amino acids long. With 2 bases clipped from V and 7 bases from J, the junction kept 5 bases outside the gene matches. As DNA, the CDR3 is TGTGCCAGCAGCTTAAGGGGGCTGAGGGAGCAGTACTTC. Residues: CASSLRGLREQYF.

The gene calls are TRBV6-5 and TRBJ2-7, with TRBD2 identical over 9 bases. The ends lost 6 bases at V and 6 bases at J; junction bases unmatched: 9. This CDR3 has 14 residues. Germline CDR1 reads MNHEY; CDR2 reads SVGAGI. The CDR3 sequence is CASRQAGGRVEQYF. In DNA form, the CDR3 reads TGTGCCAGCAGGCAAGCGGGAGGAAGGGTCGAGCAGTACTTC.

The CDR3 spells CASSLTPLADVATDTQYF. The CDR3 nucleotides are TGTGCCAGCAGCTTGACACCCTTAGCGGATGTGGCCACAGATACGCAGTATTTT. The chain employs TRBV7-2 and TRBJ2-3; possible D gene TRBD2, 6 bases. The V end was cut by 3 bases, the J end by 2 bases, with 21 bases between. The CDR3 length is 18 residues. Germline V gene data show CDR1 as SGHTA and CDR2 as FQGNSA.

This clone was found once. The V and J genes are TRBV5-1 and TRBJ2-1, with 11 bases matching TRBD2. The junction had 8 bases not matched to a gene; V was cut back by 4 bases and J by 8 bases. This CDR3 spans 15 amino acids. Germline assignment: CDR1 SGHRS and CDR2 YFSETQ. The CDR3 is CASSARLAGIYEQFF. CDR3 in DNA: TGCGCCAGCAGCGCGAGACTAGCGGGAATATATGAGCAGTTCTTC.

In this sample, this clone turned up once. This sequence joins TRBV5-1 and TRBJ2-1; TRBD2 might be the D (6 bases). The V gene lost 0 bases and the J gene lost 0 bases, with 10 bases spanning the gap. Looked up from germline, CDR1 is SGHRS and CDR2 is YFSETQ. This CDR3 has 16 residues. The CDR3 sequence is CASSLEGLSSYNEQFF. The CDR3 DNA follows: TGCGCCAGCAGCTTGGAGGGACTGAGCTCCTACAATGAGCAGTTCTTC.

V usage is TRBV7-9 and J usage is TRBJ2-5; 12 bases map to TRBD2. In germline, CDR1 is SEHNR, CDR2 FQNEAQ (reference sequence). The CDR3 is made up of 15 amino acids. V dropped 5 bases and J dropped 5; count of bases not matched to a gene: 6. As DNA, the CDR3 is TGTGCCAGCAGCCCCCGGACTAGCGGGGAGGAGACCCAGTACTTC. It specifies CASSPRTSGEETQYF.

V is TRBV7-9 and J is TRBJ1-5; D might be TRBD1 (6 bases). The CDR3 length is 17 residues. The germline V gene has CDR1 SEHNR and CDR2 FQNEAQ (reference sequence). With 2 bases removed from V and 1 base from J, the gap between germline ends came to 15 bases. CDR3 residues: CASSLFSGGRSNQPQHF. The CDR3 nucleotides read TGTGCCAGCAGCTTATTCTCTGGGGGCCGAAGCAATCAGCCCCAGCATTTT. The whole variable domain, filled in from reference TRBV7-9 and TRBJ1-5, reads DTGVSQNPRHKITKRGQNVTFRCDPISEHNRLYWYRQTLGQGPEFLTYFQNEAQLEKSRLLSDRFSAERPKGSFSTLEIQRTEQGDSAMYLCASSLFSGGRSNQPQHFGDGTRLSIL.

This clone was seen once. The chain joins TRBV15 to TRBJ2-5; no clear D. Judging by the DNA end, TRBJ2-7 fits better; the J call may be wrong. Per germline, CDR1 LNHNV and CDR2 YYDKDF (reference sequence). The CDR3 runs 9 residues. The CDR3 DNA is TGTGCCATCTACTACGAGCAGTACTTC. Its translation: CAIYYEQYF.

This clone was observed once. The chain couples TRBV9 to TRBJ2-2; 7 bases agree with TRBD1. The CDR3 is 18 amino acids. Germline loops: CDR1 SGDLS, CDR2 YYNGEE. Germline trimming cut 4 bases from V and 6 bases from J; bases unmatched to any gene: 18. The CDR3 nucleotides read TGTGCCAGCAGCTTAAAAGGACCGGGACAGAGGCCTTCCGGGGAGCTGTTTTTT. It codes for CASSLKGPGQRPSGELFF.

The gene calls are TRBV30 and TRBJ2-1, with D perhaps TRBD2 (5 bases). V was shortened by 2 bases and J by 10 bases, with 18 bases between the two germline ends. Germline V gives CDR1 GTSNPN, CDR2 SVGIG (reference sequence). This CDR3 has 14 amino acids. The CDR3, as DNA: TGTGCCTGGAGTCCCAGGACTGAGTTCCTGGAGCAGTTCTTC. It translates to CAWSPRTEFLEQFF.

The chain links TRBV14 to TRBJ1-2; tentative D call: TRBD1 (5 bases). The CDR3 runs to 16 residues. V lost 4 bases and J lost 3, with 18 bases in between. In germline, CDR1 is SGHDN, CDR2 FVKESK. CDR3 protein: CASSPFGGNPYYGYTF. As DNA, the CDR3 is TGTGCCAGCAGCCCTTTCGGGGGGAACCCTTACTATGGCTACACCTTC.

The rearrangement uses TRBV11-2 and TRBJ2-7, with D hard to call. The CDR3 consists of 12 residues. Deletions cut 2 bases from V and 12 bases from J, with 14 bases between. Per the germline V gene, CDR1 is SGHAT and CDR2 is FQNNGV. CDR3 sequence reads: CASSLQEGSTYF. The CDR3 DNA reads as TGTGCCAGCAGCTTACAGGAAGGAAGCACGTACTTC.

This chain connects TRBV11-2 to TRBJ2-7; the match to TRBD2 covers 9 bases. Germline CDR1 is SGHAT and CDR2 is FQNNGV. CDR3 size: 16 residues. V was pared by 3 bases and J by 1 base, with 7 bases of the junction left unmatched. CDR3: CASSFLAGRGSYEQYF. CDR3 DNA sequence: TGTGCCAGCAGCTTCCTAGCGGGAAGAGGGTCCTACGAGCAGTACTTC.

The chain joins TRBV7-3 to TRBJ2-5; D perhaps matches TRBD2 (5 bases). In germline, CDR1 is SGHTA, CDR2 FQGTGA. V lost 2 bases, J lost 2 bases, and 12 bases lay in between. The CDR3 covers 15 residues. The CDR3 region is CASSLGERRQETQYF. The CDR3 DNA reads TGTGCCAGCAGCTTAGGGGAGCGGCGACAAGAGACCCAGTACTTC.

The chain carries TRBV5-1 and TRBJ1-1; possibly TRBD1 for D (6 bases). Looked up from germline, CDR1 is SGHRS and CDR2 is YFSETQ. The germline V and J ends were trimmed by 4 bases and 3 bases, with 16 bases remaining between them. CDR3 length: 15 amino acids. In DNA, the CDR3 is TGCGCCAGCAGCCCTTACAGGGCAGGGCACACTGAAGCTTTCTTT. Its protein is CASSPYRAGHTEAFF. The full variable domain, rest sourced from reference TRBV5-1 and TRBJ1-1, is KAGVTQTPRYLIKTRGQQVTLSCSPISGHRSVSWYQQTPGQGLQFLFEYFSETQRNKGNFPGRFSGRQFSNSRSEMNVSTLELGDSALYLCASSPYRAGHTEAFFGQGTRLTVV.

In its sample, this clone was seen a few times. The CDR3 nucleotides are TGCGCCAGCAGCCAAGATAGCGGTAGCTCTGGGGCCAACGTCCTGACTTTC. This sequence encodes CASSQDSGSSGANVLTF. V and J are TRBV4-1 and TRBJ2-6, with D perhaps matching TRBD2 (6 bases). Germline CDR1 and CDR2: MGHRA and YSYEKL. V shed 0 bases and J shed 0 bases, with 9 bases lying between them. The CDR3 is 17 residues long.

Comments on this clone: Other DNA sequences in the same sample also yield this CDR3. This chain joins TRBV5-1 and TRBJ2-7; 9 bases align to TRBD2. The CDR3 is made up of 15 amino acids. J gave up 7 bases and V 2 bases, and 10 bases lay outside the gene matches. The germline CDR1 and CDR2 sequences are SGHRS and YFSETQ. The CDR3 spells CASSFSGRRGGEQYF. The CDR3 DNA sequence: TGCGCCAGCAGCTTCAGCGGGAGGAGGGGAGGAGAGCAGTACTTC.

The CDR3, as DNA: TGTGCCAGCAGCTTGGTTAGCGGGTTTATCTACAATGAGCAGTTCTTC. It is translated as CASSLVSGFIYNEQFF. The chain carries TRBV5-6 and TRBJ2-1, with TRBD2 matching 7 bases. Trimming at V came to 0 bases and at J to 3 bases, leaving 6 bases not matched to a gene. The CDR3 loop spans 16 amino acids. Per the germline V gene, CDR1 is SGHDT and CDR2 is YYEEEE. Complete variable domain (other parts from reference TRBV5-6 and TRBJ2-1): DAGVTQSPTHLIKTRGQQVTLRCSPKSGHDTVSWYQQALGQGPQFIFQYYEEEERQRGNFPDRFSGHQFPNYSSELNVNALLLGDSALYLCASSLVSGFIYNEQFFGPGTRLTVL.

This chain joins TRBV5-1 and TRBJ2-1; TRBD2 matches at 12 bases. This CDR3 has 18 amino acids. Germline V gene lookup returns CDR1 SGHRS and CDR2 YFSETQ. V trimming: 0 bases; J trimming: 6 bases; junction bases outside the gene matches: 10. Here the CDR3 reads CASSLGLAGGGSCNEQFF. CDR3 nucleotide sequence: TGCGCCAGCAGCTTGGGGCTAGCGGGAGGGGGAAGCTGCAATGAGCAGTTCTTC.

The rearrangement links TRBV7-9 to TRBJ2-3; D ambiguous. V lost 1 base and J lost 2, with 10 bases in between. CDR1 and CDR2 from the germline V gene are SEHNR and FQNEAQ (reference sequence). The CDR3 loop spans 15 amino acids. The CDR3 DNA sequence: TGTGCCAGCAGCTTAGTGTCACTCTACACAGATACGCAGTATTTT. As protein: CASSLVSLYTDTQYF.

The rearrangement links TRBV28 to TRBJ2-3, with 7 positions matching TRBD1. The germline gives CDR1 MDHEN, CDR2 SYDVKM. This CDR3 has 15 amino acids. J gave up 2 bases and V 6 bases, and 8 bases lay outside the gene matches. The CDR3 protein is CASSAPQGVTDTQYF. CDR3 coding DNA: TGTGCCAGCAGCGCCCCTCAGGGGGTCACAGATACGCAGTATTTT.

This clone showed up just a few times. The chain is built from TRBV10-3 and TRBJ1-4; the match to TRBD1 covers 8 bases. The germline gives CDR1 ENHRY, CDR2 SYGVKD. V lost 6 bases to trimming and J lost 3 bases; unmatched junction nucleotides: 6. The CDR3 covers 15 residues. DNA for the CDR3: TGTGCCATCAGCGACACAGGGGGGGCTAATGAAAAACTGTTTTTT. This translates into CAISDTGGANEKLFF.

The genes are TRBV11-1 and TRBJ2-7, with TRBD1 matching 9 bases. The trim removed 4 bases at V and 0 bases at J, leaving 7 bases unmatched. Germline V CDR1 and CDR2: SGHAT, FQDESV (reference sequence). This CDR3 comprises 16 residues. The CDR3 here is CASSSPGQGSSYEQYF. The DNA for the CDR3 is TGTGCCAGCAGCTCCCCGGGACAGGGATCCTCCTACGAGCAGTACTTC.